The 13 T cell receptor beta chains below come from one sample, sequenced in a study of siplizumab effects on memory and regulatory T cells. Produced via immunoSEQ multiplex PCR; TCRdb's table is partial and in-frame only. Among around 97,000 clones listed, over 90% were seen once. Sequencing used non-Treg CD4+ T cells sorted from blood. The receptor set was obtained from a human donor in good health.

V usage is TRBV4-1 and J usage is TRBJ2-7; D is ambiguous. Germline CDR1 reads MGHRA; CDR2 reads YSYEKL. The CDR3 is 15 residues long. Trimming left V 6 bases short and J 1 base short, with 16 bases between. For the CDR3, the DNA is TGCGCCAGCAGTCCTAAATTCTCCCTTTCCTACGAGCAGTACTTC. It specifies CASSPKFSLSYEQYF.

The CDR3 sequence is CASSPDRRETQYF. The CDR3 DNA follows: TGCGCCAGCAGTCCGGACCGGAGAGAGACCCAGTACTTC. The genes are TRBV23-1 and TRBJ2-5, with D uncertain. TRBV23-1 is an ORF, with its function uncertain. V was pared by 4 bases and J by 4 bases, with 10 bases between. The CDR3 is 13 amino acids.

This chain joins TRBV7-3 and TRBJ2-1; D is perhaps TRBD1 (5 bases). This CDR3 spans 13 amino acids. The V and J ends lost 4 bases and 7 bases respectively, with 11 bases between them. Looked up from germline, CDR1 is SGHTA and CDR2 is FQGTGA. This CDR3 reads CASSSLGVNEQFF. The CDR3 nucleotides read TGTGCCAGCAGCTCGCTAGGGGTAAATGAGCAGTTCTTC.

The chain employs TRBV14 and TRBJ2-3; D may be TRBD1 (6 bases). The germline CDR1 and CDR2 sequences are SGHDN and FVKESK. The CDR3 loop spans 15 amino acids. V lost 3 bases and J lost 2, with 12 bases in between. The CDR3 region is CASSQLGGTTDTQYF. The CDR3 DNA reads TGTGCCAGCAGCCAGCTAGGGGGAACCACAGATACGCAGTATTTT.

The J gene is TRBJ2-3, the V gene TRBV7-8; D is possibly TRBD2 (6 bases). Trimming left V 1 base short and J 2 bases short, with 28 bases between. Germline loops: CDR1 SGHVS, CDR2 FQNEAQ. The CDR3 length is 21 residues. The CDR3 region is CASSLDFGAVGAGLPTDTQYF. The CDR3 DNA is TGTGCCAGCAGCTTAGATTTTGGGGCAGTTGGTGCGGGACTCCCCACAGATACGCAGTATTTT.

This clone was detected once. This chain connects TRBV9 to TRBJ1-3, with unresolved D. This CDR3 is built from 16 residues. Germline V lookup: CDR1 SGDLS, CDR2 YYNGEE. Trimming removed 0 bases at V and 4 bases at J, with 14 bases between. For the CDR3, the DNA is TGTGCCAGCAGCGTAGAGTCAGGACGTTCCGGAAACACCATATATTTT. Amino acid sequence: CASSVESGRSGNTIYF.

The gene calls are TRBV5-1 and TRBJ2-5; 8 bases agree with TRBD2. Germline trimming cut 4 bases from V and 2 bases from J; bases unmatched to any gene: 13. The CDR3 runs 17 residues. Germline CDR1 is SGHRS and CDR2 is YFSETQ. CDR3 region: CASSPISNSGVQETQYF. For the CDR3, the DNA is TGCGCCAGCAGCCCAATATCGAATAGCGGGGTACAAGAGACCCAGTACTTC.

The chain employs TRBV7-2 and TRBJ1-5; D uncertain. Trimming removed 5 bases from V and 4 bases from J, with 12 bases in between. The CDR3 is 14 amino acids. The germline V gene encodes CDR1 SGHTA and CDR2 FQGNSA. CDR3: CASSQTRLNQPQHF. As DNA, the CDR3 is TGTGCCAGCAGCCAGACACGTTTAAATCAGCCCCAGCATTTT.

The J gene is TRBJ1-2, the V gene TRBV28; a possible D gene is TRBD1 (6 bases). Trimming removed 8 bases from V and 8 bases from J, with 21 bases in between. CDR1 MDHEN and CDR2 SYDVKM come from the germline V gene. The CDR3 is 14 residues long. CDR3 bases: TGTGCCAGCTTTTCTGGGGGCAGTCCGAGGGGCTACACCTTC. It is translated as CASFSGGSPRGYTF.

V is TRBV9 and J is TRBJ1-4; D unresolved. The germline CDR1 and CDR2 sequences are SGDLS and YYNGEE. The V and J ends lost 3 bases and 8 bases respectively, with 14 bases between them. CDR3 length equals 14 residues. The CDR3 DNA reads as TGTGCCAGCAGCGAGACCCCTAAGGGCGAAAAACTGTTTTTT. The encoded protein is CASSETPKGEKLFF. Complete variable domain (other parts from reference TRBV9 and TRBJ1-4): DSGVTQTPKHLITATGQRVTLRCSPRSGDLSVYWYQQSLDQGLQFLIQYYNGEERAKGNILERFSAQQFPDLHSELNLSSLELGDSALYFCASSETPKGEKLFFGSGTQLSVL.

This clone has just one count. This chain joins TRBV14 and TRBJ2-2, with 10 bases matching TRBD2. Germline lookup yields CDR1 SGHDN and CDR2 FVKESK. The CDR3 is 17 amino acids. J lost 2 bases, V lost 5 bases, and 8 bases had no gene match. CDR3 coding DNA: TGTGCCAGCAGCGGATACGGACTAGCGGCAAACACCGGGGAGCTGTTTTTT. Protein sequence: CASSGYGLAANTGELFF.

The CDR3 protein is CASSPPDGRNTIYF. The CDR3 DNA is TGTGCCAGCTCACCACCGGACGGAAGAAACACCATATATTTT. The chain links TRBV18 to TRBJ1-3, with unresolved D. V gave up 0 bases and J gave up 5 bases, with 8 bases separating them. CDR1 KGHSH and CDR2 LQKENI come from the germline V gene. This CDR3 is 14 amino acids long.

This rearrangement joins TRBV19 to TRBJ2-1, with D possibly TRBD1 on 5 matching bases. V lost 3 bases and J 8 bases, leaving 14 bases between the germline ends. Germline V gives CDR1 LNHDA, CDR2 SQIVND (reference sequence). The CDR3 covers 14 residues. DNA for the CDR3: TGTGCCAGTAGTATTCAAAGCAGGGCCCATGAGCAGTTCTTC. Protein product: CASSIQSRAHEQFF.